This T cell receptor (beta chain) was sequenced for a study of PD-L1 blockade in urothelial cancer. Study details: The median T cell count in blood samples was about 140,000.

Libraries were prepared by immunoSEQ multiplex PCR; TCRdb keeps only in-frame clonotypes and omits some of them. The sample has tens of thousands of clones; 84% are singletons. V lost 7 bases to trimming and J lost 3 bases, with 15 bases between them. This CDR3 is 14 amino acids long. Looked up from germline, CDR1 is LNHDA and CDR2 is SQIVND (reference sequence). The time point denotes: peripheral blood 6 weeks after treatment start. This receptor was taken from a man between 65 and 79 years old with urothelial cancer. This material consisted of PBMCs, taken around atezolizumab (anti-PD-L1) treatment. The chain combines TRBV19 with TRBJ1-2; no clear D gene. This chain's CDR3 is CASTTKGVDYGYTF. CDR3 DNA: TGTGCCAGTACCACTAAGGGAGTCGACTATGGCTACACCTTC. The whole variable domain, filled in from reference TRBV19 and TRBJ1-2, reads DGGITQSPKYLFRKEGQNVTLSCEQNLNHDAMYWYRQDPGQGLRLIYYSQIVNDFQKGDIAEGYSVSREKKESFPLTVTSAQKNPTAFYLCASTTKGVDYGYTFGSGTRLTVV.